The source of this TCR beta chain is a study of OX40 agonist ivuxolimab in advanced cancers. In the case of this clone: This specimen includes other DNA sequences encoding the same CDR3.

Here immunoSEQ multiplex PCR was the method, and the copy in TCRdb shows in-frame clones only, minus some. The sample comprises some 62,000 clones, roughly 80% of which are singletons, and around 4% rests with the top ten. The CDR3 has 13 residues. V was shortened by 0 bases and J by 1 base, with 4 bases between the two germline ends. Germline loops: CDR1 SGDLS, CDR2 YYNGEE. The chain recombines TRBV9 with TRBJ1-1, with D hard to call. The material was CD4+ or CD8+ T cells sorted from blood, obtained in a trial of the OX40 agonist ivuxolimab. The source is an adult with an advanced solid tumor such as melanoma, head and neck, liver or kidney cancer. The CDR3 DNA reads TGTGCCAGCAGCGTAGGGCCGAACACTGAAGCTTTCTTT. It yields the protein CASSVGPNTEAFF.